The 25 T cell receptor beta chains presented below share a single source sample, sequenced in a study of T cell repertoires in cytomegalovirus infection. TCRdb itself ran the reads through MiXCR, one entry per CDR3 protein. The repertoire holds around 710,000 distinct CDR3 sequences, with approximately 32% as singletons. No antigen is known for these receptors. The input for sequencing was cultured CD8+ T cells from PBMCs, taken from culture after CMV antigen stimulation. The receptors here all came from a human donor in good health (CMV status not recorded). Some clones in this sample may be carry-over from other donors' samples.

This clonotype turned up a few times. The CDR3 DNA sequence: TGTGCCAGCAGCCAAGAGGTTATAAGGTTACAGGGCGACACCGGGGAGCTGTTTTTT. This codes for CASSQEVIRLQGDTGELFF. The chain is built from TRBV4-2 and TRBJ2-2; a weak D match, TRBD1 (6 bases). Germline V gene sequence: CDR1 LGHNA, CDR2 YNFKEQ. The CDR3 is 19 residues long. V shed 0 bases and J shed 3 bases, with 20 bases lying between them.

This clonotype was seen a few times. J is TRBJ2-3 and V is TRBV6-1, with D possibly TRBD1 on 5 matching bases. This CDR3 is 15 amino acids long. Germline V lookup: CDR1 MNHNS, CDR2 SASEGT. The ends were cut back, 7 bases at V and 0 bases at J, with 14 bases in the middle. The CDR3 DNA reads TGTGCCAGCACCGCCCGGACAAGAAGCACAGATACGCAGTATTTT. Translating it yields CASTARTRSTDTQYF.

The chain uses TRBV24-1 and TRBJ1-2; D ambiguous. CDR3 size: 14 residues. Germline V gene lookup returns CDR1 KGHDR and CDR2 SFDVKD. Trimming removed 2 bases from V and 4 bases from J, with 10 bases in between. The CDR3 bases are TGTGCCACCAGTGATTCGTTCCTCACCTATGGCTACACCTTC. It is translated as CATSDSFLTYGYTF.

This clonotype has more than one count but fewer than ten. The J gene is TRBJ2-1, the V gene TRBV6-2 or TRBV6-3, with 8 bases lining up with TRBD1. From germline, CDR1 is MNHEY and CDR2 SVGEGT. V shed 4 bases, J shed 3 bases, and the junction held 17 bases outside the gene matches. The CDR3 has 19 amino acids. CDR3 protein: CASSSDQGARGILYNEQFF. The CDR3 region has the DNA TGTGCCAGCAGTTCAGATCAGGGGGCGCGAGGGATCCTCTACAATGAGCAGTTCTTC.

The rearrangement uses TRBV5-6 and TRBJ1-2; TRBD1 aligns across 7 bases. The germline CDR1 and CDR2 sequences are SGHDT and YYEEEE. The CDR3 runs to 13 residues. V shed 5 bases, J shed 4 bases, and the junction held 5 bases outside the gene matches. The DNA of the CDR3 is TGTGCCAGCAGAGTACAGGGGAGCTATGGCTACACCTTC. Amino acids: CASRVQGSYGYTF.

This clonotype has only a few counts. The chain couples TRBV27 to TRBJ2-2, with no clear D. The germline V gene encodes CDR1 MNHEY and CDR2 SMNVEV (reference sequence). The germline V and J ends were trimmed by 10 bases and 6 bases, with 12 bases remaining between them. The CDR3 is 12 amino acids. The CDR3 spells CATLDGPGELFF. DNA for the CDR3: TGTGCCACCCTAGATGGACCCGGGGAGCTGTTTTTT.

The rearrangement uses TRBV28 and TRBJ1-1; 7 bases align to TRBD1. The CDR3 is made up of 14 amino acids. The germline gives CDR1 MDHEN, CDR2 SYDVKM. The V gene end was trimmed by 2 bases and the J gene end by 6 bases; junction bases not matched to a gene: 6. The CDR3 protein is CASSLRGRNAEAFF. CDR3 bases: TGTGCCAGCAGTTTAAGGGGGCGCAACGCTGAAGCTTTCTTT.

A few counts support this clonotype. The CDR3 spells CASSSVPGTGELFF. As DNA, the CDR3 is TGTGCCAGCAGCTCCGTTCCAGGGACCGGGGAGCTGTTTTTT. The chain has TRBV7-9 and TRBJ2-2; D possibly corresponds to TRBD1 (5 bases). CDR3 length equals 14 residues. In germline, CDR1 is SEHNR, CDR2 FQNEAQ (reference sequence). The ends were cut back, 4 bases at V and 5 bases at J, with 11 bases in the middle.

This chain connects TRBV19 to TRBJ1-1; the match to TRBD1 covers 9 bases. Germline V lookup: CDR1 LNHDA, CDR2 SQIVND (reference sequence). V trimming: 5 bases; J trimming: 5 bases; junction bases outside the gene matches: 12. CDR3 length equals 16 residues. The CDR3 region has the DNA TGTGCCAGTAGTGTGGGACAGGGCAGAGGGTGGACTGAAGCTTTCTTT. This gives the protein CASSVGQGRGWTEAFF.

The chain combines TRBV7-2 with TRBJ1-1; TRBD1 matches 9 bases. J lost 5 bases, V lost 7 bases, and 8 bases had no gene match. The germline gives CDR1 SGHTA, CDR2 FQGNSA. The CDR3 has 14 residues. CDR3 sequence (DNA): TGTGCCAGCAATCTACAGGGGGCGTTAACTGAAGCTTTCTTT. It encodes CASNLQGALTEAFF.

This clonotype was recorded at least ten times. The chain employs TRBV7-9 and TRBJ1-3; D ambiguous. Trimming shortened V by 6 bases and J by 0 bases, and 9 bases separated the two germline ends. Germline V lookup: CDR1 SEHNR, CDR2 FQNEAQ (reference sequence). The CDR3 length is 14 residues. CDR3 sequence reads: CASSREYSGNTIYF. The CDR3 DNA is TGTGCCAGCAGTCGGGAATACTCTGGAAACACCATATATTTT. The entire variable domain, with the rest obtained from reference TRBV7-9 and TRBJ1-3, is as follows: DTGVSQNPRHKITKRGQNVTFRCDPISEHNRLYWYRQTLGQGPEFLTYFQNEAQLEKSRLLSDRFSAERPKGSFSTLEIQRTEQGDSAMYLCASSREYSGNTIYFGEGSWLTVV.

The J gene is TRBJ2-4, the V gene TRBV27; D not certain. Germline V gives CDR1 MNHEY, CDR2 SMNVEV (reference sequence). This CDR3 comprises 14 residues. V was pared by 0 bases and J by 6 bases, with 9 bases between. The DNA for the CDR3 is TGTGCCAGCAGTTTATCCGCCAGGACAAACATTCAGTACTTC. Its protein product is CASSLSARTNIQYF.

Many counts were recorded for this clonotype. The J gene is TRBJ2-5, the V gene TRBV7-2; 7 bases align to TRBD2. V trimming: 1 base; J trimming: 1 base; junction bases outside the gene matches: 3. The CDR3 covers 15 residues. Germline CDR1 is SGHTA and CDR2 is FQGNSA. The CDR3 DNA sequence: TGTGCCAGCAGCTTAGTACGGGGGGTCCAAGAGACCCAGTACTTC. It translates to CASSLVRGVQETQYF.

V is TRBV6-5 and J is TRBJ2-2; 10 nucleotides agree with TRBD2. Losses at the gene ends were 7 bases for V and 5 bases for J; bases not matched to a gene: 7. Germline V gives CDR1 MNHEY, CDR2 SVGAGI. This CDR3 region has 15 residues. This CDR3 is CASTPLAGVTGELFF. Here the CDR3 DNA reads TGTGCCAGCACCCCTCTAGCGGGGGTAACCGGGGAGCTGTTTTTT.

This clonotype was counted a few times. The rearrangement links TRBV3-1 to TRBJ2-3; TRBD1 might be the D (6 bases). From germline, CDR1 is LGHDT and CDR2 YNNKEL (reference sequence). The CDR3 runs 12 residues. V gave up 4 bases and J gave up 8 bases, with 10 bases separating them. The CDR3 DNA sequence: TGTGCCAGCAGCCGGAAGGGGGTTACGCAGTATTTT. It encodes CASSRKGVTQYF.

There are a few counts of this clonotype. The J gene is TRBJ1-5, the V gene TRBV6-5; weak D call: TRBD1 (6 bases). CDR1 is MNHEY, CDR2 SVGAGI, per germline. This CDR3 region has 15 residues. With 2 bases removed from V and 3 bases from J, the gap between germline ends came to 11 bases. The CDR3 loop reads CASSYGQGYNQPQHF. The CDR3 DNA sequence: TGTGCCAGCAGTTACGGTCAGGGGTACAATCAGCCCCAGCATTTT.

J is TRBJ1-2 and V is TRBV13, with 7 bases lining up with TRBD1. The CDR3 sequence is 16 residues long. Germline V gene lookup returns CDR1 PRHDT and CDR2 FYEKMQ (reference sequence). The J segment lost 5 bases and the V segment lost 5 bases, leaving 14 bases of the junction unmatched. CDR3 residues: CASSLVGTENIYGYTF. DNA of the CDR3: TGTGCCAGCAGCCTGGTAGGGACAGAGAACATTTATGGCTACACCTTC.

The V call is TRBV20-1, the J call TRBJ1-2, with D possibly being TRBD1 (5 bases). CDR3 length equals 14 residues. Between the trimmed V and J ends, which lost 0 bases and 4 bases, there was a span of 12 bases. CDR1 and CDR2 (germline): DFQATT, SNEGSKA (reference sequence). CDR3 amino acids: CSARDRGTRYGYTF. The CDR3 DNA is TGCAGTGCTAGAGATCGAGGGACGCGCTATGGCTACACCTTC.

This chain connects TRBV7-9 to TRBJ1-1, with 7 nucleotides matching TRBD1. Germline V gene lookup returns CDR1 SEHNR and CDR2 FQNEAQ (reference sequence). The CDR3 sequence is 16 residues long. Germline trimming cut 6 bases from V and 1 base from J; bases unmatched to any gene: 11. CDR3 DNA: TGTGCCAGCAGTCCCCCCCCCGGGACAGAGAACACTGAAGCTTTCTTT. This sequence encodes CASSPPPGTENTEAFF.

The CDR3 loop reads CASSLGTSGVAQFF. The DNA for the CDR3 is TGTGCCAGCAGTTTAGGGACTAGCGGGGTAGCGCAGTTCTTC. The chain is built from TRBV28 and TRBJ2-1; 13 nucleotides agree with TRBD2. Per germline, CDR1 MDHEN and CDR2 SYDVKM. J was trimmed by 12 bases and V by 2 bases; bases with no gene match: 4. This CDR3 is built from 14 residues.

The gene calls are TRBV27 and TRBJ1-5; D gene uncertain. Deletions cut 2 bases from V and 6 bases from J, with 8 bases between. In germline, CDR1 is MNHEY, CDR2 SMNVEV (reference sequence). The CDR3 contains 13 residues. The CDR3 DNA follows: TGTGCCAGCAGTTTAGGGAAAACTCAGCCCCAGCATTTT. It yields the protein CASSLGKTQPQHF.

This clonotype was seen ten or more times. The chain is built from TRBV7-6 and TRBJ1-2; D is unresolved. The CDR3 has 14 residues. Germline V lookup: CDR1 SGHVS, CDR2 FNYEAQ. Between the trimmed V and J ends, which lost 2 bases and 2 bases, there was a span of 9 bases. The CDR3: CASSLFGSNYGYTF. The CDR3 coding sequence is TGTGCCAGCAGCTTATTCGGTTCCAACTATGGCTACACCTTC.

This clonotype was counted many times. This chain connects TRBV7-6 to TRBJ2-3; TRBD2 aligns across 8 bases. There are 16 residues in the CDR3. Germline assignment: CDR1 SGHVS and CDR2 FNYEAQ. Trimming took 5 bases from V and 1 from J; bases not matched to a gene: 8. CDR3 DNA: TGTGCCAGCAGCCCGGAGGGGCGGGGGGGCACAGATACGCAGTATTTT. Translated: CASSPEGRGGTDTQYF.

The chain uses TRBV11-2 and TRBJ1-5; tentative D call: TRBD1 (5 bases). The CDR3 runs to 15 residues. The ends were cut back, 4 bases at V and 2 bases at J, with 12 bases in the middle. Per the germline V gene, CDR1 is SGHAT and CDR2 is FQNNGV. The CDR3 nucleotides read TGTGCCAGCAGCTCGGGGAGGGGCGGCAATCAGCCCCAGCATTTT. It specifies CASSSGRGGNQPQHF.

This clonotype has just a few counts. The chain uses TRBV27 and TRBJ2-2, with 10 bases aligning to TRBD2. Germline V gene sequence: CDR1 MNHEY, CDR2 SMNVEV (reference sequence). J gave up 0 bases and V 3 bases, and 4 bases lay outside the gene matches. CDR3 length: 17 residues. The DNA of the CDR3 is TGTGCCAGCAGTTTCGGACTAGCGGACTCGAACACCGGGGAGCTGTTTTTT. Its protein product is CASSFGLADSNTGELFF.